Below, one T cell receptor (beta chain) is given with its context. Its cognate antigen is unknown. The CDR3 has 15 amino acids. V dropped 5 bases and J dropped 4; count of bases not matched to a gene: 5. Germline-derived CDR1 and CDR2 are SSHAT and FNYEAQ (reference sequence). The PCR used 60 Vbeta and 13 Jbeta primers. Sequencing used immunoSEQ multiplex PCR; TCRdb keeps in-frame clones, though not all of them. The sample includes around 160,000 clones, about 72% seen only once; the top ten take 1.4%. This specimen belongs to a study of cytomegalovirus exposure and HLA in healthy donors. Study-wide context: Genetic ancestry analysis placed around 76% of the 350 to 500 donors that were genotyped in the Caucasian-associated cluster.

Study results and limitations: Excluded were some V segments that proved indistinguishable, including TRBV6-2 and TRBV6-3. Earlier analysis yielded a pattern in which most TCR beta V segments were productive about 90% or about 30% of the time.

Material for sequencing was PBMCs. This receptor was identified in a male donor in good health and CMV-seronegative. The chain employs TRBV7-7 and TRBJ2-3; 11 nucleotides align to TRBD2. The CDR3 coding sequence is TGTGCCAGCAGCCAGGGACTAGCGGCCTCAGATACGCAGTATTTT. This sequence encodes CASSQGLAASDTQYF.